This T cell receptor beta chain was sequenced during a study of CD8+ T cells in alopecia areata. Study context: Treated patients received oral tofacitinib, 5 to 10 mg twice daily. Study findings and constraints: Researchers report lesional scalp, most notably alopecia totalis/universalis, outstripped normal scalp in clonality. Expanded CD8+ clones among the top 100, and scalp clonality, were significantly decreased by tofacitinib. Persistence in scalp and blood during tofacitinib was observed for many expanded lesional clones.

Following RNA extraction, reverse transcription yielded cDNA that acted as the sequencing template. This table comes from immunoSEQ multiplex PCR, and its TCRdb copy is limited to in-frame clones, with some not included. The profile covers some 150,000 clones, with 82% appearing a single time and 20% to 30% taken by the ten largest. Concerning this clone itself: Its antigen is unidentified.

The length of the CDR3 is 16 residues. The V end lost 4 bases, the J end lost 2 bases, and 16 bases lay between the germline ends. CDR1 SGHDT and CDR2 YYEEEE come from the germline V gene. Documented treatment: oral pan-JAK inhibitor, 5-10 mg twice daily. This sequence joins TRBV5-6 and TRBJ2-1; TRBD2 might be the D (7 bases). This receptor was obtained from a human donor with alopecia areata. Specimen: CD8+ T cells sorted from blood, collected at week 4, from a patient treated with tofacitinib. CDR3 DNA: TGTGCCAGCAGCGATGACTTGCGGGGGCCCTACAATGAGCAGTTCTTC. It translates to CASSDDLRGPYNEQFF.